Given below is one T cell receptor (beta chain) in context. Its antigen remains unidentified. This sample was included in a study of T cell clonotyping in hematopoietic cell transplantation. On the study more broadly: Samples: about 28 days before transplant, then days 30, 100 and 180 after.

Profiled with immunoSEQ multiplex PCR; TCRdb holds only in-frame clones, not every one. The table has 14,000 or so clones, roughly 64% seen once. General observations from the study: Cells were unsorted, so CD4 and CD8 contributions were not separated. Few recipient clonotypes overlapped donors; over 95% were de novo at given depth. After transplant, recipient diversity fell while pathologically expanded clonotypes grew through day 180.

This sequence originates from a human donor who either received an allogeneic hematopoietic cell transplant for a myeloid malignancy or was a related donor (not recorded which). Some clones in this sample may be carry-over from other donors' samples. The specimen sequenced was PBMCs.

CDR3 sequence (DNA): TGTGCCAGCAGCGTGCTCTCGGACGGCTTCACAGATACGCAGTATTTT. The encoded protein is CASSVLSDGFTDTQYF. The chain employs TRBV9 and TRBJ2-3; D uncertain. CDR1 is SGDLS, CDR2 YYNGEE, per germline. Trimming cost V 2 bases and J 2 bases, with 15 bases left between them. The CDR3 has 16 residues.